The next 29 T cell receptor beta chains were all read from a single sample in a study of cytomegalovirus exposure and HLA in healthy donors. TCRdb keeps only in-frame clones here, not all; method: immunoSEQ multiplex PCR. The sample has 110,000 or so clones; around 88% are singletons. Sequencing was carried out using PBMCs. The source of these receptors is a man in his late teens or twenties in good health and CMV-seronegative.

The chain joins TRBV9 to TRBJ2-1; tentatively, D is TRBD1 (5 bases). Trimming took off 3 bases at V and 0 bases at J, with 10 bases between the two ends. The germline gives CDR1 SGDLS, CDR2 YYNGEE. This CDR3 has 15 residues. In DNA, the CDR3 is TGTGCCAGCAGCGCGACAGTTGGCTCCTACAATGAGCAGTTCTTC. The encoded protein is CASSATVGSYNEQFF. The full variable domain, its missing parts supplied by reference TRBV9 and TRBJ2-1, is DSGVTQTPKHLITATGQRVTLRCSPRSGDLSVYWYQQSLDQGLQFLIQYYNGEERAKGNILERFSAQQFPDLHSELNLSSLELGDSALYFCASSATVGSYNEQFFGPGTRLTVL.

The J gene is TRBJ2-1, the V gene TRBV27; TRBD2 is a possible D gene (6 bases). Germline assignment: CDR1 MNHEY and CDR2 SMNVEV (reference sequence). Trimming took off 1 base at V and 0 bases at J, with 19 bases between the two ends. This CDR3 is built from 19 residues. The CDR3, as DNA: TGTGCCAGCAGTTTATTCGTGTTGGGCGGGGAGAGCTCCTACAATGAGCAGTTCTTC. This encodes CASSLFVLGGESSYNEQFF.

The chain uses TRBV19 and TRBJ2-7; possible D gene TRBD1, 5 bases. The CDR3 consists of 13 residues. CDR1 is LNHDA, CDR2 SQIVND, per germline (reference sequence). Trimming took off 7 bases at V and 2 bases at J, with 12 bases between the two ends. DNA of the CDR3: TGTGCCAGTACAGGGTCTGGAACCTACGAGCAGTACTTC. Protein: CASTGSGTYEQYF.

This chain joins TRBV11-2 and TRBJ1-3, with D maybe TRBD1 (5 bases). V dropped 5 bases and J dropped 4 bases, with 15 bases sitting between them. The CDR3 runs 15 residues. Germline V lookup: CDR1 SGHAT, CDR2 FQNNGV. CDR3 region: CASSPMGGAGNTIYF. The CDR3 DNA reads as TGTGCCAGCAGCCCCATGGGGGGAGCAGGAAACACCATATATTTT. Full variable domain (rest looked up from reference TRBV11-2 and TRBJ1-3): EAGVAQSPRYKIIEKRQSVAFWCNPISGHATLYWYQQILGQGPKLLIQFQNNGVVDDSQLPKDRFSAERLKGVDSTLKIQPAKLEDSAVYLCASSPMGGAGNTIYFGEGSWLTVV.

The rearrangement uses TRBV6-1 and TRBJ1-1; 9 nucleotides match TRBD1. V shed 5 bases and J 5 bases; nucleotides not matched to a gene: 6. Germline CDR1 reads MNHNS; CDR2 reads SASEGT. The CDR3 extends over 14 amino acids. CDR3: CASSPTGGKTEAFF. CDR3 in DNA: TGTGCCAGCAGTCCCACAGGGGGCAAGACTGAAGCTTTCTTT.

The chain couples TRBV13 to TRBJ2-1; 11 bases are a match to TRBD1. J lost 9 bases, V lost 10 bases, and 14 bases had no gene match. The V gene's germline CDR1 is PRHDT and CDR2 FYEKMQ (reference sequence). CDR3 length: 15 amino acids. The CDR3 DNA sequence: TGTGCCACCAAACGGACAGGGGGCGCCTCCACTGAGCAGTTCTTC. It is translated as CATKRTGGASTEQFF.

The chain is built from TRBV7-9 and TRBJ1-4, with a possible D match to TRBD1 (6 bases). This CDR3 has 16 amino acids. CDR1 and CDR2 (germline): SEHNR, FQNEAQ (reference sequence). The V end lost 5 bases, the J end lost 2 bases, and 15 bases lay between the germline ends. The CDR3 DNA sequence: TGTGCCAGCAGCCCGACCGGGGGGCACACTAATGAAAAACTGTTTTTT. Translated: CASSPTGGHTNEKLFF.

The V gene is TRBV30, the J gene TRBJ2-7; 9 bases match TRBD1. Germline V gene data show CDR1 as GTSNPN and CDR2 as SVGIG (reference sequence). J gave up 0 bases and V 3 bases, and 6 bases lay outside the gene matches. The CDR3 has 15 residues. CDR3 DNA: TGTGCCTGGAGACCCGGGACAGGGAGCTCCTACGAGCAGTACTTC. Amino acids: CAWRPGTGSSYEQYF.

The CDR3 nucleotides read TGTGCCAGCAGTCGGAGGTACCAAGAGACCCAGTACTTC. Translating gives CASSRRYQETQYF. The chain has TRBV5-4 and TRBJ2-5, with D possibly being TRBD2 (5 bases). Per germline, CDR1 SGHNT and CDR2 YYREEE (reference sequence). The ends were cut back, 5 bases at V and 0 bases at J, with 8 bases in the middle. CDR3 length: 13 amino acids.

The chain carries TRBV7-9 and TRBJ1-4, with D perhaps matching TRBD1 (6 bases). V shed 5 bases and J shed 6 bases, with 22 bases lying between them. The CDR3 has 17 residues. Looked up from germline, CDR1 is SEHNR and CDR2 is FQNEAQ (reference sequence). The CDR3 protein is CASSPAGRIWGHEKLFF. The CDR3 DNA sequence: TGTGCCAGCAGCCCTGCCGGACGGATTTGGGGGCATGAAAAACTGTTTTTT. Full variable domain (rest looked up from reference TRBV7-9 and TRBJ1-4): DTGVSQNPRHKITKRGQNVTFRCDPISEHNRLYWYRQTLGQGPEFLTYFQNEAQLEKSRLLSDRFSAERPKGSFSTLEIQRTEQGDSAMYLCASSPAGRIWGHEKLFFGSGTQLSVL.

This clone has a single count. The chain carries TRBV13 and TRBJ2-1, with TRBD2 matching over 7 bases. This CDR3 contains 14 residues. The ends lost 5 bases at V and 6 bases at J; junction bases unmatched: 7. Germline V gives CDR1 PRHDT, CDR2 FYEKMQ (reference sequence). The CDR3 loop is CASSPSGTVNEQFF. DNA of the CDR3: TGTGCCAGCAGCCCGAGCGGGACGGTCAATGAGCAGTTCTTC.

This rearrangement joins TRBV6-5 to TRBJ2-1; tentative D call: TRBD1 (6 bases). V was trimmed by 0 bases and J by 7 bases, leaving 16 bases between them. The germline gives CDR1 MNHEY, CDR2 SVGAGI. The CDR3 consists of 16 residues. In DNA form, the CDR3 reads TGTGCCAGCAGTTACTCCCACAGGGCCTCGAAAAATGAGCAGTTCTTC. This translates into CASSYSHRASKNEQFF.

DNA of the CDR3: TGCAGCGCTACCGGGACAGGGGGCGAGCAGTACTTC. Its protein is CSATGTGGEQYF. The rearrangement uses TRBV29-1 and TRBJ2-7; 11 nucleotides line up with TRBD1. Germline V gene lookup returns CDR1 SQVTM and CDR2 ANQGSEA. V lost 7 bases, J lost 6 bases, and 5 bases stayed unmatched. The length of the CDR3 is 12 residues.

This rearrangement joins TRBV15 to TRBJ1-2, with D possibly being TRBD1 (6 bases). CDR1 LNHNV and CDR2 YYDKDF come from the germline V gene (reference sequence). V was clipped by 5 bases and J by 8 bases, with 15 bases between them. This CDR3 has 13 residues. The CDR3 DNA follows: TGTGCCACCAGCCGCGGACAGTCTTGGGGCTACACCTTC. Translation: CATSRGQSWGYTF.

This sequence joins TRBV6-5 and TRBJ2-3, with TRBD2 matching over 11 bases. The length of the CDR3 is 14 residues. V gave up 6 bases and J gave up 1 base; unmatched junction bases: 0. CDR1 and CDR2 from the germline V gene are MNHEY and SVGAGI. The chain's CDR3 is CASRTSGGTDTQYF. For the CDR3, the DNA is TGTGCCAGCAGGACTAGCGGGGGCACAGATACGCAGTATTTT.

The J gene is TRBJ2-1, the V gene TRBV6-4; 12 bases are a match to TRBD2. V shed 5 bases, J shed 6 bases, and the junction held 2 bases outside the gene matches. The CDR3 covers 14 residues. Germline loops: CDR1 MRHNA, CDR2 SNTAGT. CDR3 nucleotide sequence: TGTGCCAGCAGTCTAGCGGGAGGGCCCAATGAGCAGTTCTTC. Protein: CASSLAGGPNEQFF.

The chain recombines TRBV27 with TRBJ2-3; D is possibly TRBD2 (6 bases). Looked up from germline, CDR1 is MNHEY and CDR2 is SMNVEV (reference sequence). Trimming removed 7 bases at V and 2 bases at J, with 10 bases between. There are 13 residues in the CDR3. Here the CDR3 DNA reads TGTGCCAGCACTAGCGCGGTCACAGATACGCAGTATTTT. Encoded protein: CASTSAVTDTQYF.

This chain joins TRBV30 and TRBJ1-2; maybe TRBD1 (5 bases). V lost 3 bases and J 7 bases, leaving 15 bases between the germline ends. CDR1 and CDR2 from the germline V gene are GTSNPN and SVGIG (reference sequence). This CDR3 has 13 residues. The CDR3 region has the DNA TGTGCCTGGAGCCGCGGGGGGGGTCCTGGCTACACCTTC. Translated: CAWSRGGGPGYTF.

The DNA for the CDR3 is TGTGCCAGCAGCAAAGGCAAGTGGGACAGTCCCTACGAGCAGTACTTC. Amino acid sequence: CASSKGKWDSPYEQYF. The chain is built from TRBV21-1 and TRBJ2-7; the table assigns TRBD1, which was not confirmed against the DNA. TRBV21-1 is described as a pseudogene. The length of the CDR3 is 16 residues.

The chain employs TRBV5-1 and TRBJ1-1; 7 positions match TRBD1. This CDR3 is built from 15 residues. The V and J ends lost 1 base and 1 base, in that order; junction bases with no gene match: 4. Germline lookup yields CDR1 SGHRS and CDR2 YFSETQ. Written as DNA, the CDR3 is TGCGCCAGCAGCTTGAGTAGACAGGGGAACACTGAAGCTTTCTTT. It specifies CASSLSRQGNTEAFF.

The chain joins TRBV5-1 to TRBJ2-1, with TRBD2 matching 14 bases. This CDR3 spans 14 amino acids. CDR1 and CDR2 (germline): SGHRS, YFSETQ. Unmatched junction bases numbered 2, after V lost 4 bases and J lost 8 bases. The DNA for the CDR3 is TGCGCCAGCAGCCTGGGACTAGCGGGAGATGAGCAGTTCTTC. Its protein product is CASSLGLAGDEQFF. Full variable domain (missing parts from reference TRBV5-1 and TRBJ2-1): KAGVTQTPRYLIKTRGQQVTLSCSPISGHRSVSWYQQTPGQGLQFLFEYFSETQRNKGNFPGRFSGRQFSNSRSEMNVSTLELGDSALYLCASSLGLAGDEQFFGPGTRLTVL.

V gene TRBV2 combines with J gene TRBJ2-1, with 8 bases aligning to TRBD1. The CDR3 extends over 19 amino acids. In germline, CDR1 is SNHLY, CDR2 FYNNEI. J was trimmed by 0 bases and V by 0 bases; bases with no gene match: 10. CDR3 protein: CASSEALRTGKTSYNEQFF. The CDR3 nucleotides are TGTGCCAGCAGTGAAGCGCTTCGGACAGGGAAAACCTCCTACAATGAGCAGTTCTTC.

In its sample, this clone was seen a few times. This chain connects TRBV2 to TRBJ1-4; D is unclear. In germline, CDR1 is SNHLY, CDR2 FYNNEI. V was shortened by 7 bases and J by 5 bases, with 29 bases between the two germline ends. The CDR3 covers 19 residues. The CDR3: CASNLVAGGNDEPNEKLFF. The CDR3 region has the DNA TGTGCCAGCAACCTCGTGGCAGGAGGCAACGATGAACCCAATGAAAAACTGTTTTTT.

The CDR3 sequence: CASSEAGAGLYNEQFF. The CDR3 DNA follows: TGTGCCAGCAGTGAAGCCGGAGCAGGGTTATACAATGAGCAGTTCTTC. The chain carries TRBV2 and TRBJ2-1; TRBD1 might be the D (5 bases). This CDR3 has 16 residues. Germline-derived CDR1 and CDR2 are SNHLY and FYNNEI. V was cut by 0 bases and J by 4 bases, with 13 bases left in between.

As to this clone: The same CDR3 is also encoded by other DNA sequences in this sample. V and J are TRBV5-1 and TRBJ2-7, with TRBD1 matching over 12 bases. This CDR3 region has 15 residues. V shed 4 bases and J 0 bases; nucleotides not matched to a gene: 2. Per germline, CDR1 SGHRS and CDR2 YFSETQ. CDR3 sequence (DNA): TGCGCCAGCAGCCCGGGACAGGGGGCCTCCTACGAGCAGTACTTC. It is translated as CASSPGQGASYEQYF.

V and J are TRBV7-6 and TRBJ2-3, with 8 nucleotides matching TRBD1. The CDR3 is 16 amino acids. Trimming took 2 bases from V and 8 from J; bases not matched to a gene: 12. Germline V CDR1 and CDR2: SGHVS, FNYEAQ. For the CDR3, the DNA is TGTGCCAGCAGCTTAAACCGGGACAGGTTAGGAGGTACGCAGTATTTT. Translated, it gives CASSLNRDRLGGTQYF.

This chain joins TRBV11-2 and TRBJ1-6; D ambiguous. The ends were cut back, 5 bases at V and 7 bases at J, with 18 bases in the middle. Germline loops: CDR1 SGHAT, CDR2 FQNNGV. CDR3 length: 16 amino acids. The CDR3 coding sequence is TGTGCCAGCAGCACCCGCTCGACGGGTATGAATTCACCCCTCCACTTT. This translates into CASSTRSTGMNSPLHF.

The J gene is TRBJ2-7, the V gene TRBV19; D call uncertain. Germline CDR1 is LNHDA and CDR2 is SQIVND (reference sequence). The CDR3 is made up of 17 amino acids. V was shortened by 5 bases and J by 0 bases, with 20 bases between the two germline ends. In DNA form, the CDR3 reads TGTGCCAGTAGTGTCTCTCCCGACCAGGTCCGCTCCTACGAGCAGTACTTC. Its translation: CASSVSPDQVRSYEQYF.

The CDR3 bases are TGCGCCAGCAGTGCCCGACAGCCGCCGGGTTGCACAGATACGCAGTATTTT. Translation gives CASSARQPPGCTDTQYF. V is TRBV10-1 and J is TRBJ2-3; D is perhaps TRBD1 (5 bases). The germline V gene encodes CDR1 WNHNN and CDR2 SYGVQD (reference sequence). The V end was cut by 4 bases, the J end by 1 base, with 18 bases between. This CDR3 has 17 amino acids.